This note documents a single T cell receptor (beta chain) sequence. One base away lies a much larger clone, so this may be a sequencing read error. Time point noted: patch test 1, 2 weeks after DPC sensitization. As to treatment: therapeutic diphenylcyclopropenone sensitization with weekly scalp DPC. This sample was taken from a study of human T cells and chemical hapten exposure. The V and J ends lost 7 bases and 2 bases respectively, with 9 bases between them. This CDR3 is 12 amino acids long. Using its own MiXCR run on the RACE reads, TCRdb lists one record per CDR3 protein. The repertoire holds 300,000 to 400,000 distinct CDR3 sequences, with around 7% as singletons.

This chain connects TRBV12-3 or TRBV12-4 to TRBJ2-7; unclear D gene. This receptor was taken from a woman between 18 and 30 years old with alopecia areata. Some clones in this sample may be carry-over from other donors' samples. Here the sequenced sample was whole blood, taken in connection with sensitization to the hapten diphenylcyclopropenone (DPC). This CDR3 is CASTVWAYEQYF. In nucleotides, the CDR3 is TGTGCCAGCACCGTGTGGGCCTACGAGCAGTACTTC.